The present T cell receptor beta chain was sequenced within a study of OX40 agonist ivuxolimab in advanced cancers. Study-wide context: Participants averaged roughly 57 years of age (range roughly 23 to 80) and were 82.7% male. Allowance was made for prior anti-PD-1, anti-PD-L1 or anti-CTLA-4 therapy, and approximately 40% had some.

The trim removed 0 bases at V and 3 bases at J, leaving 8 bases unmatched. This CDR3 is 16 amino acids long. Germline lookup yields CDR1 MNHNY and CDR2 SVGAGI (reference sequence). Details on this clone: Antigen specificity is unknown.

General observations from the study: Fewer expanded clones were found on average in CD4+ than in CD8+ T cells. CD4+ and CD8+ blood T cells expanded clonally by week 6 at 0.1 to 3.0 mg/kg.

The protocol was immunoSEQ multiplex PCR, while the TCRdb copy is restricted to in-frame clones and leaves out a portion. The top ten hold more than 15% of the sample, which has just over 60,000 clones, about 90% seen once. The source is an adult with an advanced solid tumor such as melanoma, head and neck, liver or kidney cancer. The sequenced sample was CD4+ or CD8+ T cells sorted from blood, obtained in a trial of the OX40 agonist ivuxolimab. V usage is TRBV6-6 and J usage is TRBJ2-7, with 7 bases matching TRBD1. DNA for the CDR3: TGTGCCAGCAGTTACTCGAGTACGGGACAGAGCTACGAGCAGTACTTC. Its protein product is CASSYSSTGQSYEQYF.